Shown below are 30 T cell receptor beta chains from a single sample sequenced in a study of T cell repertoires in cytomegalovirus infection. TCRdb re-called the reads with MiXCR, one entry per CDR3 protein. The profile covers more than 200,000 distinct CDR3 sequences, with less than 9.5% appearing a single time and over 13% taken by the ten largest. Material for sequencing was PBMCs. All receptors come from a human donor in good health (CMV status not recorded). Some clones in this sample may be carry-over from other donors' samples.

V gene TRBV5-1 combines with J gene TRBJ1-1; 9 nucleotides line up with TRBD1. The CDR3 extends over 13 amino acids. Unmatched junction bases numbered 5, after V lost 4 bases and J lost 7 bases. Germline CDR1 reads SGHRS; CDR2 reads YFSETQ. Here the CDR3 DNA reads TGCGCCAGCAGCGTAAGGACAGGGGTTGAAGCTTTCTTT. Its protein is CASSVRTGVEAFF.

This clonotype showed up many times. DNA for the CDR3: TGCGCCAGCAGCTTGGCCCTGTCGCGAACAGATACGCAGTATTTT. Amino acids: CASSLALSRTDTQYF. The chain carries TRBV5-1 and TRBJ2-3; D uncertain. The CDR3 runs 15 residues. V dropped 0 bases and J dropped 3 bases, with 11 bases sitting between them. CDR1 is SGHRS and CDR2 is YFSETQ in the germline V gene.

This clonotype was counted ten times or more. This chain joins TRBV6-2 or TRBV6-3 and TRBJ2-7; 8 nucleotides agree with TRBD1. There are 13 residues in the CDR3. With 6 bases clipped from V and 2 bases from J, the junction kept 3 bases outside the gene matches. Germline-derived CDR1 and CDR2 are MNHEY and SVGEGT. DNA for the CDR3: TGTGCCAGCAGGGACAGGGATCCCTACGAGCAGTACTTC. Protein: CASRDRDPYEQYF.

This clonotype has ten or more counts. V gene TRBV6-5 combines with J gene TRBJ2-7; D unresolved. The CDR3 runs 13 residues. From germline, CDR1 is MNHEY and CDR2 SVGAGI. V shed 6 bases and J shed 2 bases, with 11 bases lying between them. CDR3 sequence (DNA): TGTGCCAGCAGATCGGGCGGTACCTACGAGCAGTACTTC. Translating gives CASRSGGTYEQYF.

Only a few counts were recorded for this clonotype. The CDR3 sequence: CSVDVGQGRLFF. The DNA of the CDR3 is TGCAGCGTGGATGTCGGCCAGGGCCGGCTGTTTTTT. The V call is TRBV29-1, the J call TRBJ2-2, with a tentative D call TRBD1 (5 bases). The CDR3 spans 12 residues. CDR1 is SQVTM, CDR2 ANQGSEA, per germline. The V end lost 6 bases, the J end lost 13 bases, and 18 bases lay between the germline ends.

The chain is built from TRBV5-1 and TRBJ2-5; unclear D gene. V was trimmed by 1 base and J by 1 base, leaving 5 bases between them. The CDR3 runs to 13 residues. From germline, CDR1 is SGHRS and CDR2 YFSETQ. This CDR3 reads CASSLKIQETQYF. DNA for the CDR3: TGCGCCAGCAGCTTGAAAATCCAAGAGACCCAGTACTTC.

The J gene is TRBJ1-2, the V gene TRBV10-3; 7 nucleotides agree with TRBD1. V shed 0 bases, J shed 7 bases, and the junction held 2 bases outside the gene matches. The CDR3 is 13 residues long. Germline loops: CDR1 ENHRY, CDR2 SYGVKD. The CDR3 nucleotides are TGTGCCATCAGTGAGTCCGGACAGGCTGGCTACACCTTC. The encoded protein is CAISESGQAGYTF.

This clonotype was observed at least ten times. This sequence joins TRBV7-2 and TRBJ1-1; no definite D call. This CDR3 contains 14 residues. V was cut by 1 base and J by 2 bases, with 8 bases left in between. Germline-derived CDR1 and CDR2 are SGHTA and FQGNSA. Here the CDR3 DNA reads TGTGCCAGCAGCTTAGGAGGCATCAACACTGAAGCTTTCTTT. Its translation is CASSLGGINTEAFF.

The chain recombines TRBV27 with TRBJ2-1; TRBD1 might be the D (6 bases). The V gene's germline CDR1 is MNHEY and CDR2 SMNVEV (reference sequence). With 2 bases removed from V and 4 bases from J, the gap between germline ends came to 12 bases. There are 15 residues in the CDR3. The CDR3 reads CASSLIGQGYNEQFF. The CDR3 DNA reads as TGTGCCAGCAGTTTAATTGGGCAGGGGTACAATGAGCAGTTCTTC.

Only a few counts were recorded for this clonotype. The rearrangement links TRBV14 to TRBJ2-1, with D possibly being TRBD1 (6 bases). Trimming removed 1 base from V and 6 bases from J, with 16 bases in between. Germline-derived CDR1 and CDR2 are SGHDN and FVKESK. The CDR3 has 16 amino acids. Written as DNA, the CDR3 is TGTGCCAGCAGCCAAGCACACAGGGTATCGGGCAATGAGCAGTTCTTC. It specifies CASSQAHRVSGNEQFF.

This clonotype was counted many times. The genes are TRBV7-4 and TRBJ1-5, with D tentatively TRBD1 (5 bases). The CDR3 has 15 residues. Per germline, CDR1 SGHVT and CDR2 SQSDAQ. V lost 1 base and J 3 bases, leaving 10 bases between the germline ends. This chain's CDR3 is CASSLVGRDNQPQHF. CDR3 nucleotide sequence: TGTGCCAGCAGCTTAGTGGGCAGGGACAATCAGCCCCAGCATTTT.

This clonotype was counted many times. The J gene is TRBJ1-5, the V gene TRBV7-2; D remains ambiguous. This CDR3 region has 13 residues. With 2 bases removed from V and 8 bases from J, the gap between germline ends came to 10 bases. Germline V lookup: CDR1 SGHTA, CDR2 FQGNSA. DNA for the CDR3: TGTGCCAGCAGCTTATCTTGGGTAGAGCCCCAGCATTTT. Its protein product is CASSLSWVEPQHF.

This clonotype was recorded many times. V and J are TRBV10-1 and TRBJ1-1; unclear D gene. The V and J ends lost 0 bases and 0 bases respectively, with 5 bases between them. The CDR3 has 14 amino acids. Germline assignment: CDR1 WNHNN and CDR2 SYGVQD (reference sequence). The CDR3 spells CASSESRMNTEAFF. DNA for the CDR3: TGCGCCAGCAGTGAGTCAAGAATGAACACTGAAGCTTTCTTT.

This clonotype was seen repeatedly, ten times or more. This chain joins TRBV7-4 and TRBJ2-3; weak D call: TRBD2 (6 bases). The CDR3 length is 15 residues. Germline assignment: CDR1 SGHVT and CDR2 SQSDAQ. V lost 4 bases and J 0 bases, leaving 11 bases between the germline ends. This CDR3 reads CASSSGGVSTDTQYF. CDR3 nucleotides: TGTGCCAGCAGCTCCGGAGGGGTTAGCACAGATACGCAGTATTTT.

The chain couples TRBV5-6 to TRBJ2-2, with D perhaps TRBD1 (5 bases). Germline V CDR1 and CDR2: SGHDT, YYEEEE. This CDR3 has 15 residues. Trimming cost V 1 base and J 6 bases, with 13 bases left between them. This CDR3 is CASSLIRRVSGELFF. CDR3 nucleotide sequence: TGTGCCAGCAGCTTGATTCGCAGGGTTTCCGGGGAGCTGTTTTTT.

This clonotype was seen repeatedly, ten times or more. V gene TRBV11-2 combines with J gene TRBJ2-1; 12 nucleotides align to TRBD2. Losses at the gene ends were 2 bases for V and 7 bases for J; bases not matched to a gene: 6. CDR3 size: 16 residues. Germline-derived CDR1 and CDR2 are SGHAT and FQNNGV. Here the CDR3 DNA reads TGTGCCAGCAGCTTAACTAGCGGGAGGATGGGGAATGAGCAGTTCTTC. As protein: CASSLTSGRMGNEQFF.

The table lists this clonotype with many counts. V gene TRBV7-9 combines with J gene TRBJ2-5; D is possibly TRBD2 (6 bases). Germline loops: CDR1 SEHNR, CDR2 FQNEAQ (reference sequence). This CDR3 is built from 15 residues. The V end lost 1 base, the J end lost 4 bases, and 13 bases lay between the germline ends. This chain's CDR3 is CASSLDGGGRETQYF. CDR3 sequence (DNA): TGTGCCAGCAGCTTAGATGGTGGAGGGAGAGAGACCCAGTACTTC.

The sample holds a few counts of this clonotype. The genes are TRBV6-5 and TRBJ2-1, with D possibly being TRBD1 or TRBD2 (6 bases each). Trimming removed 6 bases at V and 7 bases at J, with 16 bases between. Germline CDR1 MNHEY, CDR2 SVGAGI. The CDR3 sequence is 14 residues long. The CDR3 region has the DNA TGTGCCAGCAGCAACGGGGGCAGGGCAAATGAGCAGTTCTTC. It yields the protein CASSNGGRANEQFF.

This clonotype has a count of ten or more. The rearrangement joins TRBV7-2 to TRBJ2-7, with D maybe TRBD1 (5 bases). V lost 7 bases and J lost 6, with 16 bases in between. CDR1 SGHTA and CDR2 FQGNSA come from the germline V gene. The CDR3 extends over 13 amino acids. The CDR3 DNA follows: TGTGCCAGCACCGACCCCCCAGGGCTCGAGCAGTACTTC. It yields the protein CASTDPPGLEQYF.

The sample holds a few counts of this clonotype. This chain's CDR3 is CASSTDLHRRPYEQYF. CDR3 in DNA: TGTGCCAGCAGTACCGACCTTCATCGCCGACCCTACGAGCAGTACTTC. The chain couples TRBV2 to TRBJ2-7; no clear D. The CDR3 has 16 amino acids. Trimming pared 5 bases from V and 2 bases from J, leaving 19 bases between. Germline CDR1 reads SNHLY; CDR2 reads FYNNEI.

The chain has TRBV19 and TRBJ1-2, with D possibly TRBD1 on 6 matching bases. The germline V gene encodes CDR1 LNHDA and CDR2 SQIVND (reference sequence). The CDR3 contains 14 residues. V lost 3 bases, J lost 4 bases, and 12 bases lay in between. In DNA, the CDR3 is TGTGCCAGTAGTATTCATCAGGGGACCTATGGCTACACCTTC. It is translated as CASSIHQGTYGYTF.

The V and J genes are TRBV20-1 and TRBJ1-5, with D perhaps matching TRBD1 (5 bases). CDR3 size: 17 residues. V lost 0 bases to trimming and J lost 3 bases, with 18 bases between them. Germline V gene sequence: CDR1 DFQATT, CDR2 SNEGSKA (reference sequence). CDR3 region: CSAREGGAGRVNQPQHF. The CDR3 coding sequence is TGCAGTGCTAGAGAGGGAGGGGCAGGGAGGGTCAATCAGCCCCAGCATTTT.

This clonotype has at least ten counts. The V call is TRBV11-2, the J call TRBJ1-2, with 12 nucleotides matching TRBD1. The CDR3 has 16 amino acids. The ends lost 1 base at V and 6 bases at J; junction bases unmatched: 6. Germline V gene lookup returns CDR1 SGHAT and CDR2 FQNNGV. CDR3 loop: CASSLGDRGQRHGYTF. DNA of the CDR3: TGTGCCAGCAGCTTAGGGGACAGGGGGCAAAGGCATGGCTACACCTTC.

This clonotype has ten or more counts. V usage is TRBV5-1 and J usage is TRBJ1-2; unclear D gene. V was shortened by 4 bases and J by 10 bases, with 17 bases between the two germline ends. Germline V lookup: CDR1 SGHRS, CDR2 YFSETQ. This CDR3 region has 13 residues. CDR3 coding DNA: TGCGCCAGCAGCCCATCCCTTAAGGGCGCCTACACCTTC. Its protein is CASSPSLKGAYTF.

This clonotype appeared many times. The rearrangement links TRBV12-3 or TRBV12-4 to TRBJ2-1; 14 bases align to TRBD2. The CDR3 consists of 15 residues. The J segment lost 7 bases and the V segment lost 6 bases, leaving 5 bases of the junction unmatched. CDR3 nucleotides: TGTGCCAGCAGGATTGGGACTAGCGGGAGTAATGAGCAGTTCTTC. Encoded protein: CASRIGTSGSNEQFF.

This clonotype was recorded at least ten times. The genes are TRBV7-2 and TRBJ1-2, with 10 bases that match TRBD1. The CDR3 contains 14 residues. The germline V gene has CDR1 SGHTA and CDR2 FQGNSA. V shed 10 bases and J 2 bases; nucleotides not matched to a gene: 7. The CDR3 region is CATTGDRGNYGYTF. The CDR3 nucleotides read TGTGCCACGACAGGGGACAGGGGAAACTATGGCTACACCTTC.

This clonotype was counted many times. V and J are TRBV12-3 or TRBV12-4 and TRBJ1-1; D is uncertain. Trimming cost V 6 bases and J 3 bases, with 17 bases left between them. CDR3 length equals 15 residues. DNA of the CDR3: TGTGCCAGCAGGGAACTGGGGAGTTGGGACACTGAAGCTTTCTTT. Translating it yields CASRELGSWDTEAFF.

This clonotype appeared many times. CDR3 loop: CASSLWTGDEQFF. The DNA of the CDR3 is TGTGCCAGCAGCCTCTGGACAGGGGATGAGCAGTTCTTC. The V and J genes are TRBV7-2 and TRBJ2-1; 9 nucleotides match TRBD1. The CDR3 has 13 amino acids. The germline V gene has CDR1 SGHTA and CDR2 FQGNSA. After removal of 5 bases from V and 8 bases from J, the junction contained 4 bases not matched to a gene.

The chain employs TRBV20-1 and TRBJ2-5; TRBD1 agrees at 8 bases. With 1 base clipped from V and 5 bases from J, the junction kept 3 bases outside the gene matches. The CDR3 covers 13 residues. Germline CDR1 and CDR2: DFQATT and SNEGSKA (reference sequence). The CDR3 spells CSARAGGKETQYF. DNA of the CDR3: TGCAGTGCTAGAGCAGGGGGCAAGGAGACCCAGTACTTC.

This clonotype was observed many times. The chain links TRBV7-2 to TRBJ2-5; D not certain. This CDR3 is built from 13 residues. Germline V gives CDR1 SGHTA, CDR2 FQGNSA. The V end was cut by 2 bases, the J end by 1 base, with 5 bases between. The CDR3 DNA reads TGTGCCAGCAGCTTAAACCGCCAAGAGACCCAGTACTTC. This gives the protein CASSLNRQETQYF.